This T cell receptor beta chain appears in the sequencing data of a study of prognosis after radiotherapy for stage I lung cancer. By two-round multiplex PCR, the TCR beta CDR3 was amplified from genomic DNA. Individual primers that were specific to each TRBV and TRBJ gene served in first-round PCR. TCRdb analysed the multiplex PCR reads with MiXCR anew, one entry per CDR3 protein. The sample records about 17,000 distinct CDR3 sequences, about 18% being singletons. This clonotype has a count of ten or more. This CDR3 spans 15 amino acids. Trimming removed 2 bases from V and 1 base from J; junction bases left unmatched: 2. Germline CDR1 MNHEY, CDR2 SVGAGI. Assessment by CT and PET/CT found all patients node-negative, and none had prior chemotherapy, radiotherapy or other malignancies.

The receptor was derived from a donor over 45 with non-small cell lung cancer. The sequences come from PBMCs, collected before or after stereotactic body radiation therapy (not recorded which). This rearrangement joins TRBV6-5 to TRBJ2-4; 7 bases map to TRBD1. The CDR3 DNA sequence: TGTGCCAGCAGTTACATACAGGGGGCCAAAAACATTCAGTACTTC. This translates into CASSYIQGAKNIQYF.